The 32 T cell receptor beta chains reported below all come from one sample, sequenced in a study of a mutant IDH1 vaccine in newly diagnosed glioma. Libraries were prepared by immunoSEQ multiplex PCR; TCRdb keeps only in-frame clonotypes and omits some of them. Of 50,000 to 70,000 clones listed, around 85% are singletons. The antigens for these receptors are not known. Described time point: week 35, safety follow-up. Topical imiquimod accompanied each vaccine dose, which consisted of 300 ug of mutant IDH1 20-mer peptide. The sample here was PBMCs, taken from a glioma patient whose treatment included an IDH1 peptide vaccine. Receptors were obtained from a man in his forties with glioma.

The chain is built from TRBV5-1 and TRBJ1-3; 8 bases fit TRBD1. The V gene end was trimmed by 4 bases and the J gene end by 4 bases; junction bases not matched to a gene: 10. CDR3 length: 16 residues. Looked up from germline, CDR1 is SGHRS and CDR2 is YFSETQ. CDR3 nucleotide sequence: TGCGCCAGCAGCACAACCCAGGGGGCTCGGGGAAACACCATATATTTT. Its translation: CASSTTQGARGNTIYF.

This clone is a singleton in its sample. The J gene is TRBJ2-5, the V gene TRBV5-1, with D tentatively TRBD2 (6 bases). Trimming shortened V by 0 bases and J by 6 bases, and 12 bases separated the two germline ends. Per germline, CDR1 SGHRS and CDR2 YFSETQ. The CDR3 has 14 residues. CDR3 residues: CASSLDEGGKTQYF. DNA for the CDR3: TGCGCCAGCAGCTTGGACGAAGGCGGGAAGACCCAGTACTTC.

The chain couples TRBV5-1 to TRBJ2-7, with TRBD2 matching over 10 bases. V was clipped by 0 bases and J by 2 bases; unmatched bases: 8. Germline values: CDR1 SGHRS, CDR2 YFSETQ. The CDR3 sequence is 17 residues long. Here the CDR3 DNA reads TGCGCCAGCAGCTTGGATCGAGTTAGCGGGGGGACCTACGAGCAGTACTTC. Translation gives CASSLDRVSGGTYEQYF.

This chain links TRBV27 with TRBJ1-2; 8 nucleotides line up with TRBD1. Germline trimming cut 6 bases from V and 7 bases from J; bases unmatched to any gene: 4. Per the germline V gene, CDR1 is MNHEY and CDR2 is SMNVEV (reference sequence). The CDR3 length is 12 residues. CDR3 sequence reads: CASRDRASGYTF. The CDR3 coding sequence is TGTGCCAGCAGGGACAGGGCCAGTGGCTACACCTTC.

The chain carries TRBV7-2 and TRBJ2-7; 11 bases are shared with TRBD2. The J segment lost 4 bases and the V segment lost 5 bases, leaving 10 bases of the junction unmatched. The CDR3 contains 16 residues. CDR1 and CDR2 (germline): SGHTA, FQGNSA. This CDR3 is CASSPEGLAARYEQYF. For the CDR3, the DNA is TGTGCCAGCAGCCCGGAGGGACTAGCGGCTCGGTACGAGCAGTACTTC.

The genes are TRBV7-2 and TRBJ2-1; 8 bases match TRBD2. The CDR3 consists of 16 residues. V gave up 1 base and J gave up 0 bases; unmatched junction bases: 2. Germline V gives CDR1 SGHTA, CDR2 FQGNSA. The CDR3 is CASSLGSGSSYNEQFF. The DNA for the CDR3 is TGTGCCAGCAGCTTAGGGAGCGGGAGCTCCTACAATGAGCAGTTCTTC.

This clone was observed a single time. This rearrangement joins TRBV19 to TRBJ2-7; 9 bases line up with TRBD1. Germline loops: CDR1 LNHDA, CDR2 SQIVND (reference sequence). V lost 4 bases, J lost 5 bases, and 6 bases stayed unmatched. This CDR3 has 14 residues. This CDR3 is CASSRGQGINEQYF. The CDR3 nucleotides are TGTGCCAGTAGTAGAGGACAGGGGATCAACGAGCAGTACTTC.

V and J are TRBV5-6 and TRBJ2-3; no reliable D call. V lost 1 base to trimming and J lost 0 bases, with 12 bases between them. The CDR3 is made up of 16 amino acids. The germline gives CDR1 SGHDT, CDR2 YYEEEE. The DNA of the CDR3 is TGTGCCAGCAGCTTGCCCAGGACGGTAAGCACAGATACGCAGTATTTT. The encoded protein is CASSLPRTVSTDTQYF.

The chain combines TRBV9 with TRBJ1-1; D might be TRBD1 (5 bases). The CDR3 runs 14 residues. Germline CDR1 SGDLS, CDR2 YYNGEE. Trimming left V 3 bases short and J 0 bases short, with 9 bases between. In nucleotides, the CDR3 is TGTGCCAGCAGCGGGGGACGGTTGAACACTGAAGCTTTCTTT. This sequence encodes CASSGGRLNTEAFF.

V is TRBV5-1 and J is TRBJ1-2, with unresolved D. Germline V gene lookup returns CDR1 SGHRS and CDR2 YFSETQ. V lost 9 bases, J lost 2 bases, and 17 bases lay in between. There are 14 residues in the CDR3. The CDR3 spells CATREGRINYGYTF. CDR3 nucleotide sequence: TGCGCCACTCGAGAGGGCAGAATAAACTATGGCTACACCTTC.

CDR3 DNA sequence: TGTGCCACCAGCAGCCGACTGGGAACGGACAATGAGCAGTTCTTC. It codes for CATSSRLGTDNEQFF. The chain couples TRBV15 to TRBJ2-1; D remains ambiguous. The CDR3 totals 15 residues. Per the germline V gene, CDR1 is LNHNV and CDR2 is YYDKDF (reference sequence). V was clipped by 3 bases and J by 5 bases, with 14 bases between them.

This chain links TRBV18 with TRBJ2-7; the match to TRBD1 covers 12 bases. The CDR3 runs to 16 residues. Per germline, CDR1 KGHSH and CDR2 LQKENI. The J segment lost 6 bases and the V segment lost 1 base, leaving 7 bases of the junction unmatched. The chain's CDR3 is CASSPQLGQGASEQYF. CDR3 nucleotides: TGTGCCAGCTCACCACAGTTGGGACAGGGGGCGAGCGAGCAGTACTTC.

The chain has TRBV29-1 and TRBJ2-7; no reliable D call. Trimming took 2 bases from V and 6 from J, leaving 11 bases between them. This CDR3 contains 12 residues. CDR1 SQVTM and CDR2 ANQGSEA come from the germline V gene. The CDR3 loop is CSVEQDSGEQYF. In DNA, the CDR3 is TGCAGCGTTGAACAGGATTCCGGCGAGCAGTACTTC.

The chain carries TRBV6-6 and TRBJ1-2; D gene uncertain. V was pared by 8 bases and J by 7 bases, with 14 bases between. The CDR3 runs to 12 residues. The germline CDR1 and CDR2 sequences are MNHNY and SVGAGI (reference sequence). The DNA for the CDR3 is TGTGCCAGCTCGATCCCCGGTGGTGGCTACACCTTC. It codes for CASSIPGGGYTF.

The chain joins TRBV7-3 to TRBJ2-2, with a weak D call TRBD1 (5 bases). Germline V gives CDR1 SGHTA, CDR2 FQGTGA. The CDR3 length is 15 residues. V was shortened by 5 bases and J by 3 bases, with 13 bases between the two germline ends. The CDR3 spells CASSPTQGHTGELFF. The CDR3 bases are TGTGCCAGCAGCCCGACCCAGGGCCACACCGGGGAGCTGTTTTTT. The whole variable domain, remainder taken from reference TRBV7-3 and TRBJ2-2, is GAGVSQTPSNKVTEKGKYVELRCDPISGHTALYWYRQSLGQGPEFLIYFQGTGAADDSGLPNDRFFAVRPEGSVSTLKIQRTERGDSAVYLCASSPTQGHTGELFFGEGSRLTVL.

The V and J genes are TRBV19 and TRBJ1-2; TRBD1 agrees at 9 bases. The junction had 4 bases not matched to a gene; V was cut back by 4 bases and J by 4 bases. Germline V CDR1 and CDR2: LNHDA, SQIVND (reference sequence). The CDR3 totals 14 residues. CDR3 region: CASSRDREGYGYTF. In nucleotides, the CDR3 is TGTGCCAGTAGTAGGGACAGGGAGGGCTATGGCTACACCTTC.

This clone was detected a few times. The chain links TRBV29-1 to TRBJ1-1, with 8 bases identical to TRBD1. After removal of 3 bases from V and 6 bases from J, the junction contained 3 bases not matched to a gene. Germline V gives CDR1 SQVTM, CDR2 ANQGSEA. There are 12 residues in the CDR3. The CDR3 spells CSVDSGGPEAFF. The CDR3 nucleotides are TGCAGCGTTGATTCAGGGGGCCCTGAAGCTTTCTTT.

The rearrangement uses TRBV21-1 and TRBJ2-7. TRBV21-1 is tagged as a pseudogene. This CDR3 has 11 residues. The CDR3 sequence is CASRRNYEQYF. CDR3 DNA sequence: TGTGCCAGCAGACGTAACTACGAGCAGTACTTC.

The chain joins TRBV9 to TRBJ1-3; TRBD1 aligns across 10 bases. CDR3 size: 16 residues. From germline, CDR1 is SGDLS and CDR2 YYNGEE. V gave up 0 bases and J gave up 4 bases; unmatched junction bases: 4. CDR3 loop: CASSVGDRGGGNTIYF. DNA of the CDR3: TGTGCCAGCAGCGTAGGGGACAGGGGTGGAGGAAACACCATATATTTT.

This sequence joins TRBV14 and TRBJ2-7; no clear D. V was cut by 1 base and J by 5 bases, with 9 bases left in between. Germline values: CDR1 SGHDN, CDR2 FVKESK. The CDR3 sequence is 13 residues long. The DNA for the CDR3 is TGTGCCAGCAGCCAAGTAAGGGCCCACGAGCAGTACTTC. The encoded protein is CASSQVRAHEQYF.

The rearrangement links TRBV4-1 to TRBJ2-2; 7 bases line up with TRBD2. In germline, CDR1 is MGHRA, CDR2 YSYEKL. The CDR3 covers 15 residues. V was pared by 1 base and J by 4 bases, with 3 bases of the junction left unmatched. The CDR3 coding sequence is TGCGCCAGCAGCCAAGTGCGGGAGACCACCGGGGAGCTGTTTTTT. Its protein is CASSQVRETTGELFF.

The chain couples TRBV6-5 to TRBJ1-5; 9 bases line up with TRBD1. Looked up from germline, CDR1 is MNHEY and CDR2 is SVGAGI. This CDR3 spans 15 amino acids. V shed 2 bases, J shed 7 bases, and the junction held 6 bases outside the gene matches. CDR3 loop: CASSYGTGIGQPQHF. The CDR3 bases are TGTGCCAGCAGTTACGGGACAGGGATTGGGCAGCCCCAGCATTTT.

The rearrangement uses TRBV2 and TRBJ2-5; no clear D. Germline V CDR1 and CDR2: SNHLY, FYNNEI. The CDR3 contains 14 residues. V shed 5 bases and J shed 2 bases, with 12 bases lying between them. CDR3 nucleotides: TGTGCCAGCAGTCGTAGACACGGACAAGAGACCCAGTACTTC. It translates to CASSRRHGQETQYF.

The chain couples TRBV4-1 to TRBJ2-5, with a tentative D call TRBD2 (5 bases). The V end lost 1 base, the J end lost 2 bases, and 23 bases lay between the germline ends. This CDR3 is built from 19 residues. Germline V gene data show CDR1 as MGHRA and CDR2 as YSYEKL. DNA for the CDR3: TGCGCCAGCAGCCAAGGTGCCTATCTACGGACTGTCCTTCAAGAGACCCAGTACTTC. Translation: CASSQGAYLRTVLQETQYF.

The rearrangement joins TRBV19 to TRBJ2-3; no reliable D call. The germline gives CDR1 LNHDA, CDR2 SQIVND (reference sequence). The ends were cut back, 3 bases at V and 2 bases at J, with 9 bases in the middle. The CDR3 sequence is 14 residues long. The CDR3 loop is CASSIRQTTDTQYF. In DNA form, the CDR3 reads TGTGCCAGTAGTATCCGCCAAACCACAGATACGCAGTATTTT.

The chain has TRBV2 and TRBJ2-1; TRBD2 matches at 10 bases. This CDR3 has 15 residues. The ends lost 8 bases at V and 7 bases at J; junction bases unmatched: 11. The germline V gene has CDR1 SNHLY and CDR2 FYNNEI. Written as DNA, the CDR3 is TGTGCCAGCGGTCACCGGACTAGCGGAAATAATGAGCAGTTCTTC. Its translation: CASGHRTSGNNEQFF.

This clone was seen a few times. DNA for the CDR3: TGTGCCAGCAGACGCCGTGAAGCCATGAACACTGAAGCTTTCTTT. Encoded protein: CASRRREAMNTEAFF. This chain connects TRBV27 to TRBJ1-1, with D hard to call. This CDR3 comprises 15 residues. CDR1 and CDR2 from the germline V gene are MNHEY and SMNVEV (reference sequence). Trimming took 6 bases from V and 0 from J, leaving 14 bases between them.

This chain joins TRBV4-2 and TRBJ2-4; 10 nucleotides align to TRBD2. Germline V gives CDR1 LGHNA, CDR2 YNFKEQ. This CDR3 comprises 17 residues. Trimming took 1 base from V and 0 from J; bases not matched to a gene: 3. CDR3 nucleotide sequence: TGTGCCAGCAGCCAAGCTAGCGGGAGAATAGCCAAAAACATTCAGTACTTC. It translates to CASSQASGRIAKNIQYF.

This clone was counted a single time. This chain links TRBV7-8 with TRBJ2-2; D could derive from TRBD1 or TRBD2 (5 bases each). The V and J ends lost 1 base and 0 bases respectively, with 9 bases between them. The germline gives CDR1 SGHVS, CDR2 FQNEAQ. The length of the CDR3 is 16 residues. CDR3 sequence: CASSLGGPANTGELFF. The CDR3 DNA reads TGTGCCAGCAGCTTAGGGGGACCCGCGAACACCGGGGAGCTGTTTTTT.

The genes are TRBV9 and TRBJ2-7; 13 bases agree with TRBD2. Germline values: CDR1 SGDLS, CDR2 YYNGEE. With 4 bases clipped from V and 7 bases from J, the junction kept 5 bases outside the gene matches. This CDR3 contains 14 residues. CDR3 bases: TGTGCCAGCAGCTCGGGACTAGCGGGAAATGAGCAGTACTTC. It encodes CASSSGLAGNEQYF.

V is TRBV7-9 and J is TRBJ2-7; the D gene is possibly TRBD2 (6 bases). The V end lost 8 bases, the J end lost 4 bases, and 12 bases lay between the germline ends. The CDR3 has 12 residues. The germline V gene encodes CDR1 SEHNR and CDR2 FQNEAQ (reference sequence). CDR3 in amino acids: CASGGMGYEQYF. The DNA of the CDR3 is TGTGCCAGCGGAGGGATGGGATACGAGCAGTACTTC.

This clone showed up just a few times. V gene TRBV6-7 combines with J gene TRBJ2-3; TRBD2 matches 12 bases. TRBV6-7 counts as an open reading frame of uncertain function. Trimming removed 6 bases from V and 3 bases from J; junction bases left unmatched: 4. The CDR3 is 15 residues long. CDR3 sequence reads: CASSPTSGRTDTQYF. The CDR3 DNA is TGTGCCAGCAGCCCGACTAGCGGGAGAACAGATACGCAGTATTTT.